The clone carrying this T cell receptor (beta chain) was counted ten times or more. What it binds is unknown. These data come from a study of human T cells and chemical hapten exposure. Noted time point: healthy volunteer bleed at 6 weeks. The authors extracted total RNA from unfractionated whole blood. TCRdb reprocessed the RACE reads with MiXCR, giving one entry per CDR3 protein. The sample has some 65,000 distinct CDR3 sequences, 6% to 7% seen once; the top ten hold 3.4%. Germline CDR1 is DFQATT and CDR2 is SNEGSKA (reference sequence). V was pared by 5 bases and J by 0 bases, with 14 bases between. This CDR3 is built from 15 residues. General study findings and limits: TCRs at high frequency, those above 1 in 1000, did not change with DPC sensitization.

The sequence was collected from a female donor in good health. Some clones in this sample may be carry-over from other donors' samples. V usage is TRBV20-1 and J usage is TRBJ2-4; tentatively, D is TRBD1 (6 bases). Input material: whole blood. The CDR3 loop is CSAVPGTLAKNIQYF. The CDR3 DNA follows: TGCAGTGCTGTTCCCGGGACACTAGCCAAAAACATTCAGTACTTC.